This T cell receptor beta chain was captured by sequencing in a study of shared clonotypes between healthy human individuals. Trimming pared 4 bases from V and 1 base from J, leaving 11 bases between. Germline CDR1 is SGDLS and CDR2 is YYNGEE. The CDR3 sequence is 15 residues long. Naive CD8 cells comprised CD45RO-negative, CCR7-positively selected cells, excluding terminally differentiated effector memory CD45RA+ cells. There were no recent acute infections or vaccinations among the donors, who were healthy HIV-negative adults. An approximately 200 ng quantity of DNA, around 30,000 T cell genomes, went into the sorted-subset replicate PCRs. Profiling relied on immunoSEQ multiplex PCR, and the TCRdb table lists in-frame clones only, not all of them. The sample lists approximately 590,000 clones, just under 97% occurring once.

The sequence derives from a woman aged 25 to 39 in good health. The genes are TRBV9 and TRBJ2-2; unclear D gene. Material for sequencing was naive CD8+ T cells sorted from blood. The CDR3 DNA reads TGTGCCAGCAGCCCCTACAGTCTGAACACCGGGGAGCTGTTTTTT. Translation gives CASSPYSLNTGELFF.